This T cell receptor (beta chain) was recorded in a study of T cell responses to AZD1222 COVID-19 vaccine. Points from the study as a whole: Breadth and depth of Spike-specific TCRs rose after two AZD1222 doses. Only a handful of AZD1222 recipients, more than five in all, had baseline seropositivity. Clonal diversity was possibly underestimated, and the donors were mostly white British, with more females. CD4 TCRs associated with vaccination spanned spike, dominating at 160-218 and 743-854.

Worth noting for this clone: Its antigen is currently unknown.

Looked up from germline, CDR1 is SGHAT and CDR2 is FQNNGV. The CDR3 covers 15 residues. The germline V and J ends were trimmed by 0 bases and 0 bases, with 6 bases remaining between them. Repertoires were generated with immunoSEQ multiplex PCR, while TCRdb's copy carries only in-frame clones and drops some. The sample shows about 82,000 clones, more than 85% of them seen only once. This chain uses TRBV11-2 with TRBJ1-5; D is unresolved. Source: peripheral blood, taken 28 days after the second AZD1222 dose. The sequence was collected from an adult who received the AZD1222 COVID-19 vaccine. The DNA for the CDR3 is TGTGCCAGCAGCTTAGAAAGATATAGCAATCAGCCCCAGCATTTT. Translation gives CASSLERYSNQPQHF.